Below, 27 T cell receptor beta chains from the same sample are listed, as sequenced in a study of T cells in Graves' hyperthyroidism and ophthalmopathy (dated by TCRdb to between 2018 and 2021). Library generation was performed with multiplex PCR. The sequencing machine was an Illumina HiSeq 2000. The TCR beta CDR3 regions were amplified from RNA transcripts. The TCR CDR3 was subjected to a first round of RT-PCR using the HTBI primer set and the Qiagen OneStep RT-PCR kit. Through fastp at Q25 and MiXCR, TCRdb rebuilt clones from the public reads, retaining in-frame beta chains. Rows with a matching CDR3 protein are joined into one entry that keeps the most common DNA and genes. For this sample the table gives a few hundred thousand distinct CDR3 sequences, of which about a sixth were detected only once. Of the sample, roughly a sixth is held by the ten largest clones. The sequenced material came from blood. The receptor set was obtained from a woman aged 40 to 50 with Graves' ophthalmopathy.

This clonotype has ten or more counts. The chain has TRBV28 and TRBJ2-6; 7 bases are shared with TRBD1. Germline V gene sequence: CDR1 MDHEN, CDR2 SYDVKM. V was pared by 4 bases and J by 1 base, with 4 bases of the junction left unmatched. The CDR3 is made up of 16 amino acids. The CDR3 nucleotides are TGTGCCAGCAGTTCAATGACAGGGTCTGGGGCCAACGTCCTGACTTTC. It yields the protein CASSSMTGSGANVLTF.

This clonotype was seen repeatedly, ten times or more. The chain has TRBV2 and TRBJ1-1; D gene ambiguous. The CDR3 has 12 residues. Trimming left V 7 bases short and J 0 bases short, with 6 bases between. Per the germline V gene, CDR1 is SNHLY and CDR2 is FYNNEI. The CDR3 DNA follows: TGTGCCAGCACACTGATGAACACTGAAGCTTTCTTT. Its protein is CASTLMNTEAFF.

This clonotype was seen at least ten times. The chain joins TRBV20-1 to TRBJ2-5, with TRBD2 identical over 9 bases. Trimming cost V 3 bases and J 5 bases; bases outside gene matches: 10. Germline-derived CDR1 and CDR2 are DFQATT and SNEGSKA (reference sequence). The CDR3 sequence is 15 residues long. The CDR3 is CSASPLGGRVETQYF. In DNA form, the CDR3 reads TGCAGTGCTAGCCCCCTTGGCGGGAGGGTGGAGACCCAGTACTTC.

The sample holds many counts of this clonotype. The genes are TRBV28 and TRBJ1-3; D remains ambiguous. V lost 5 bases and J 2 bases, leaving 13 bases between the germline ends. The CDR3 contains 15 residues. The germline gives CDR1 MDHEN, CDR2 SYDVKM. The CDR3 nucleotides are TGTGCCAGCAGTACCCTGGGCGGGCCTGGAAACACCATATATTTT. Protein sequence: CASSTLGGPGNTIYF.

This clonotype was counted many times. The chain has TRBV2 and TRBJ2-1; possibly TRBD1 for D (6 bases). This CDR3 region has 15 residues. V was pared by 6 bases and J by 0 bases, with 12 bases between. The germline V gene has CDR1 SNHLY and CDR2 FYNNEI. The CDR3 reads CASRKGESSYNEQFF. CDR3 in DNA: TGTGCCAGCAGGAAGGGGGAGAGCTCCTACAATGAGCAGTTCTTC.

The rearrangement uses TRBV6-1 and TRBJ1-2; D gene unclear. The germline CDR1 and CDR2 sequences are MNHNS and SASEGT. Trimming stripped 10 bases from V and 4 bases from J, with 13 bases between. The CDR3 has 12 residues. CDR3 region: CAIGRYGYGYTF. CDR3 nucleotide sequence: TGTGCCATTGGGAGGTATGGCTATGGCTACACCTTC.

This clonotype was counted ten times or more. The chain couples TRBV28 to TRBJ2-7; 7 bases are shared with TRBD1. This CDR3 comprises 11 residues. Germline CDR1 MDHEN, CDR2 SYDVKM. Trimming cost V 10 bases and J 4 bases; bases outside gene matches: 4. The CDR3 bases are TGTGCCACGACAGGGTTGTACGAGCAGTACTTC. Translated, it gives CATTGLYEQYF.

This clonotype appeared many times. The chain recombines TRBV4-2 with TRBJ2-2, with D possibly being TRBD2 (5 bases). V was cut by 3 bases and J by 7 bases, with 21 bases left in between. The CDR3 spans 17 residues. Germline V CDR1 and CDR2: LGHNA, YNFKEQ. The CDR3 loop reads CASSQPPTPLASGELFF. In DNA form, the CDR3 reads TGTGCCAGCAGCCAGCCCCCTACCCCCCTAGCTAGCGGGGAGCTGTTTTTT.

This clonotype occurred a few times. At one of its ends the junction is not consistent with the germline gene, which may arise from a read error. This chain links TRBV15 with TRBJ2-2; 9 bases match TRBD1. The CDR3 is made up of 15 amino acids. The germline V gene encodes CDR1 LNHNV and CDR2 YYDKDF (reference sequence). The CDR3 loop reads CATNRQGGSPGELFF. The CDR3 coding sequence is TGTGCCACCAACAGACAGGGGGGTTCTCCCGGGGAGCTGTTTTTT.

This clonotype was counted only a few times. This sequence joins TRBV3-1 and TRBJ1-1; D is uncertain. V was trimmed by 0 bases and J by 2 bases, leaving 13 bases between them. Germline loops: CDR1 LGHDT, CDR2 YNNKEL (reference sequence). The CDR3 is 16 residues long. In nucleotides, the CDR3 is TGTGCCAGCAGCCAAGACACAATCTTCGTAAACACTGAAGCTTTCTTT. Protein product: CASSQDTIFVNTEAFF.

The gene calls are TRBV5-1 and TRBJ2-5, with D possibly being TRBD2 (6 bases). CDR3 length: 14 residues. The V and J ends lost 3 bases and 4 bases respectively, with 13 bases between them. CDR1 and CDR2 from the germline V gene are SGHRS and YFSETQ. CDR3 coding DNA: TGCGCCAGCAGCTCGGGACTTTTCGGAGAGACCCAGTACTTC. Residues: CASSSGLFGETQYF.

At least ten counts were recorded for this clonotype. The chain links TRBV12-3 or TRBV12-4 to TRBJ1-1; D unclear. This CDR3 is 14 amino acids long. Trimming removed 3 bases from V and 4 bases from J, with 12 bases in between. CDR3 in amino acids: CASSLVRSGTEAFF. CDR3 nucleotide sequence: TGTGCCAGCAGTTTGGTCAGGTCTGGCACTGAAGCTTTCTTT.

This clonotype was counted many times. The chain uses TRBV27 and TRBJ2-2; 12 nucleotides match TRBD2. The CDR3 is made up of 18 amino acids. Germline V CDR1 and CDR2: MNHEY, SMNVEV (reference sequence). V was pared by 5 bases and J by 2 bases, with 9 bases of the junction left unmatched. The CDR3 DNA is TGTGCCAGCAGTCCCCGGGGACTAGCGGGTAGTAACACCGGGGAGCTGTTTTTT. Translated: CASSPRGLAGSNTGELFF.

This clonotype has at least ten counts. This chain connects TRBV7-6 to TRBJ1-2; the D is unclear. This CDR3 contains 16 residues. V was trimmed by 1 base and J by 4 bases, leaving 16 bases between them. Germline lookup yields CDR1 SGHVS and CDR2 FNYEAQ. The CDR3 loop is CASSLGSGRTSYGYTF. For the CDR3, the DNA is TGTGCCAGCAGCTTAGGTTCTGGGAGGACTTCCTATGGCTACACCTTC.

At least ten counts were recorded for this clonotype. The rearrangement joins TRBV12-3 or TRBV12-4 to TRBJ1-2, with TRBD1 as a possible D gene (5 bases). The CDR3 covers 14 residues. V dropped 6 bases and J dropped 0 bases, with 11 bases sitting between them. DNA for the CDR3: TGTGCCAGCAGGAGGGACGGAGCTAACTATGGCTACACCTTC. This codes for CASRRDGANYGYTF.

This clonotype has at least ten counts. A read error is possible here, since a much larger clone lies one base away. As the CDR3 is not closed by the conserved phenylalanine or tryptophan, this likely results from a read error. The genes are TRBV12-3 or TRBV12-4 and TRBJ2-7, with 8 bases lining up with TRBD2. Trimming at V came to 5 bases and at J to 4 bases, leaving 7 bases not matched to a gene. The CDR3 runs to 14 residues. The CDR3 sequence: CASSPTGGWYEQYL. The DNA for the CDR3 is TGTGCCAGCAGTCCAACGGGAGGGTGGTACGAGCAGTACCTC.

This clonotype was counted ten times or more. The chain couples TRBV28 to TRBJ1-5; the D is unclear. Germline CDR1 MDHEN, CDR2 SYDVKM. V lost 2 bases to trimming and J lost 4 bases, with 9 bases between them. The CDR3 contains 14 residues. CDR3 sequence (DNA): TGTGCCAGCAGTTTAAGTCAGGTTAATCAGCCCCAGCATTTT. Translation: CASSLSQVNQPQHF.

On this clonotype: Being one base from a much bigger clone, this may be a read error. The CDR3 is CAYGTSVYEQYF. CDR3 sequence (DNA): TGTGCCTACGGGACTAGCGTCTACGAGCAGTACTTC. This chain uses TRBV30 with TRBJ2-7; 10 nucleotides match TRBD2. The length of the CDR3 is 12 residues. Germline V gene sequence: CDR1 GTSNPN, CDR2 SVGIG (reference sequence). With V trimmed by 7 bases and J by 3 bases, 3 bases remained unmatched. Variable domain in full (rest from reference TRBV30 and TRBJ2-7): SQTIHQWPATLVQPVGSPLSLECTVEGTSNPNLYWYRQAAGRGLQLLFYSVGIGQISSEVPQNLSASRPQDRQFILSSKKLLLSDSGFYLCAYGTSVYEQYFGPGTRLTVT.

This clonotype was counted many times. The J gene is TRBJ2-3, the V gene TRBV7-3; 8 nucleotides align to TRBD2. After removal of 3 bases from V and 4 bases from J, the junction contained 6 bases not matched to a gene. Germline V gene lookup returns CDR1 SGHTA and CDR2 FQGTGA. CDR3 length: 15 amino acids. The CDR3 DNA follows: TGTGCCAGCAGCTTCAACGGGAGGGCGGCAGATACGCAGTATTTT. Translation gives CASSFNGRAADTQYF.

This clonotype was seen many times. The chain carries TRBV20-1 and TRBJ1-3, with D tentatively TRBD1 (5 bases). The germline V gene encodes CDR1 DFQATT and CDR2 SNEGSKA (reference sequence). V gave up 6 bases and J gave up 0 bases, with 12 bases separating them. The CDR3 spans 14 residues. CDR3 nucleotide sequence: TGCAGTGCGATGGGACCGAACTCTGGAAACACCATATATTTT. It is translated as CSAMGPNSGNTIYF.

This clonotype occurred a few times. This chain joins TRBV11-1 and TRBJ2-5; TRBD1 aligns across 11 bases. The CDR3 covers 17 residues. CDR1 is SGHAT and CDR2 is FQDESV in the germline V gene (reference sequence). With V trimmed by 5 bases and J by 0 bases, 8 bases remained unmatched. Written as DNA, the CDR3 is TGTGCCAGCAGCCCCACTGGACAGGGGGCCAACCAAGAGACCCAGTACTTC. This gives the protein CASSPTGQGANQETQYF.

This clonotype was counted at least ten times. The CDR3 DNA reads as TGCAGCGGGGGTCGAGGGGCCCTCGACGGGGAGCTGTTTTTT. It specifies CSGGRGALDGELFF. This chain uses TRBV29-1 with TRBJ2-2; the D call may be TRBD1 or TRBD2 (5 bases each). The V and J ends lost 7 bases and 7 bases respectively, with 19 bases between them. CDR1 and CDR2 (germline): SQVTM, ANQGSEA. This CDR3 spans 14 amino acids.

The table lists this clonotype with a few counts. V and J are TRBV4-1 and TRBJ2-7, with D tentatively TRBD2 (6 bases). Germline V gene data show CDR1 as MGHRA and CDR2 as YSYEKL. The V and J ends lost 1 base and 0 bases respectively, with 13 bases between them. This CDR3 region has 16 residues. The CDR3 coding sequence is TGCGCCAGCAGCCAAGGGGGGGTCGACGGCTCCTACGAGCAGTACTTC. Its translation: CASSQGGVDGSYEQYF.

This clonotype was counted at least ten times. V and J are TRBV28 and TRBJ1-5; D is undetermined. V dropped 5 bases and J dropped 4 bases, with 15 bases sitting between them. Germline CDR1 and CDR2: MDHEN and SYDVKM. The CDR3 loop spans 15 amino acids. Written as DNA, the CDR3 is TGTGCCAGCAGTAGATATGGGATGTTGAATCAGCCCCAGCATTTT. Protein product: CASSRYGMLNQPQHF.

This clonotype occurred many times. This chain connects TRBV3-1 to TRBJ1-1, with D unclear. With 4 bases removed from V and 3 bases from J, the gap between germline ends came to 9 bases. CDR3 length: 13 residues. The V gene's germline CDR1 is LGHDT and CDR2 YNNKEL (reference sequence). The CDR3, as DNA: TGTGCCAGCAGCCTTTGGAGGGACACTGAAGCTTTCTTT. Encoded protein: CASSLWRDTEAFF.

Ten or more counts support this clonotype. The CDR3 DNA follows: TGTGCCAGCAGTTTAGCGGGAGGGTTTGGCTACACCTTC. Its translation: CASSLAGGFGYTF. The chain has TRBV12-3 or TRBV12-4 and TRBJ1-2; D unclear. V shed 0 bases and J shed 7 bases, with 9 bases lying between them. The CDR3 runs to 13 residues.

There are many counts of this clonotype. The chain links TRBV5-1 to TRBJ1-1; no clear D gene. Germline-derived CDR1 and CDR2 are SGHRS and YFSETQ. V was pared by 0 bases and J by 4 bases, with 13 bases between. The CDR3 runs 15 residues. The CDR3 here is CASSLAAKGGTEAFF. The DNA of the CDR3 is TGCGCCAGCAGCTTGGCCGCGAAGGGTGGCACTGAAGCTTTCTTT.